These 23 T cell receptor beta chains were all obtained from the same sample, sequenced in a study of shared clonotypes between healthy human individuals. This table comes from immunoSEQ multiplex PCR, and its TCRdb copy is limited to in-frame clones, with some not included. The sample yields about 1.1 million clones, approximately 78% seen once. Sequenced: memory CD4+ T cells from PBMCs. Stated subset: CD45RA-negative fraction. The receptors were sampled from a man aged 18 to 30 in good health. Some clones in this sample may be carry-over from other donors' samples.

This clone was seen a handful of times. This rearrangement joins TRBV6-6 to TRBJ2-2, with 9 bases fitting TRBD1. V lost 7 bases and J lost 7; bases outside the gene matches: 7. The CDR3 loop spans 14 amino acids. Germline V gene lookup returns CDR1 MNHNY and CDR2 SVGAGI (reference sequence). CDR3 DNA: TGTGCCAGCAATCCGGGACAGGGAGGCGGGGAGCTGTTTTTT. It is translated as CASNPGQGGGELFF.

The chain links TRBV11-2 to TRBJ1-1, with 7 bases lining up with TRBD1. J was trimmed by 6 bases and V by 2 bases; bases with no gene match: 0. CDR1 and CDR2 (germline): SGHAT, FQNNGV. The CDR3 covers 12 residues. Here the CDR3 reads CASSLQGAEAFF. The CDR3 DNA reads TGTGCCAGCAGCTTACAGGGGGCTGAAGCTTTCTTT.

This chain uses TRBV5-4 with TRBJ2-1; TRBD2 matches 12 bases. This CDR3 has 18 amino acids. Germline V lookup: CDR1 SGHNT, CDR2 YYREEE (reference sequence). The V and J ends lost 5 bases and 6 bases, in that order; junction bases with no gene match: 15. CDR3: CASSPPPLAGGGGNEQFF. For the CDR3, the DNA is TGTGCCAGCAGTCCGCCCCCCCTAGCGGGAGGGGGGGGCAATGAGCAGTTCTTC.

J is TRBJ1-1 and V is TRBV5-1; tentatively, D is TRBD1 (5 bases). The germline V gene encodes CDR1 SGHRS and CDR2 YFSETQ. V lost 4 bases to trimming and J lost 0 bases, with 7 bases between them. The CDR3 is made up of 13 amino acids. Here the CDR3 reads CASSPGMNTEAFF. CDR3 DNA: TGCGCCAGCAGCCCAGGGATGAACACTGAAGCTTTCTTT.

The chain employs TRBV14 and TRBJ1-1; D not resolved. This CDR3 is 13 amino acids long. The V end lost 1 base, the J end lost 10 bases, and 13 bases lay between the germline ends. Looked up from germline, CDR1 is SGHDN and CDR2 is FVKESK. CDR3 sequence: CASSQVGSGRAFF. The CDR3, as DNA: TGTGCCAGCAGCCAAGTGGGTTCGGGTAGAGCTTTCTTT. Variable domain in full (rest from reference TRBV14 and TRBJ1-1): EAGVTQFPSHSVIEKGQTVTLRCDPISGHDNLYWYRRVMGKEIKFLLHFVKESKQDESGMPNNRFLAERTGGTYSTLKVQPAELEDSGVYFCASSQVGSGRAFFGQGTRLTVV.

V is TRBV5-1 and J is TRBJ2-7, with 7 bases lining up with TRBD2. The CDR3 extends over 14 amino acids. The junction had 5 bases not matched to a gene; V was cut back by 3 bases and J by 2 bases. CDR1 is SGHRS, CDR2 YFSETQ, per germline. The CDR3 coding sequence is TGCGCCAGCAGCTACTTGGGGGGGACCTACGAGCAGTACTTC. Its protein is CASSYLGGTYEQYF.

The V gene is TRBV2, the J gene TRBJ2-1; no clear D gene. The CDR3 runs 13 residues. Trimming removed 8 bases at V and 4 bases at J, with 12 bases between. Germline assignment: CDR1 SNHLY and CDR2 FYNNEI. The CDR3 is CASAPLKYNEQFF. CDR3 in DNA: TGTGCCAGCGCCCCCTTAAAATACAATGAGCAGTTCTTC. The full variable domain, in which reference TRBV2 and TRBJ2-1 provide the parts outside the CDR3, is EPEVTQTPSHQVTQMGQEVILRCVPISNHLYFYWYRQILGQKVEFLVSFYNNEISEKSEIFDDQFSVERPDGSNFTLKIRSTKLEDSAMYFCASAPLKYNEQFFGPGTRLTVL.

This chain joins TRBV5-4 and TRBJ1-1; D is possibly TRBD1 (5 bases). Germline-derived CDR1 and CDR2 are SGHNT and YYREEE (reference sequence). Deletions cut 3 bases from V and 1 base from J, with 13 bases between. This CDR3 spans 15 amino acids. The CDR3 reads CASSWGLSTNTEAFF. CDR3 DNA sequence: TGTGCCAGCAGCTGGGGACTCAGCACGAACACTGAAGCTTTCTTT.

This clone was seen more than once but under ten times. The chain couples TRBV5-1 to TRBJ2-3; possibly TRBD1 for D (5 bases). The V end was cut by 0 bases, the J end by 7 bases, with 21 bases between. Germline CDR1 is SGHRS and CDR2 is YFSETQ. CDR3 length: 17 amino acids. CDR3 nucleotides: TGCGCCAGCAGCTTGGCCGGCGTTCAGGGTGTCCGTAATACGCAGTATTTT. Translating it yields CASSLAGVQGVRNTQYF.

This rearrangement joins TRBV28 to TRBJ1-5; 9 bases map to TRBD1. The CDR3 covers 16 residues. Germline trimming cut 2 bases from V and 5 bases from J; bases unmatched to any gene: 7. Germline-derived CDR1 and CDR2 are MDHEN and SYDVKM. The CDR3: CASSLNPGQGDQPQHF. The CDR3 DNA follows: TGTGCCAGCAGTTTAAACCCGGGACAGGGAGATCAGCCCCAGCATTTT. Full variable domain (rest looked up from reference TRBV28 and TRBJ1-5): DVKVTQSSRYLVKRTGEKVFLECVQDMDHENMFWYRQDPGLGLRLIYFSYDVKMKEKGDIPEGYSVSREKKERFSLILESASTNQTSMYLCASSLNPGQGDQPQHFGDGTRLSIL.

The chain links TRBV30 to TRBJ1-6; possibly TRBD1 for D (5 bases). CDR3 length equals 15 residues. CDR1 is GTSNPN and CDR2 is SVGIG in the germline V gene (reference sequence). Trimming took 2 bases from V and 1 from J, leaving 9 bases between them. The CDR3, as DNA: TGTGCCTGGAGTAGGAGGGGTTCCTATAATTCACCCCTCCACTTT. Translating gives CAWSRRGSYNSPLHF.

The chain combines TRBV7-3 with TRBJ2-1, with 9 bases lining up with TRBD2. The CDR3 contains 16 residues. From germline, CDR1 is SGHTA and CDR2 FQGTGA. V lost 6 bases and J lost 4; bases outside the gene matches: 10. CDR3 sequence (DNA): TGTGCCAGCAGTTGGCGTAGCGGGAGCGGGTACAATGAGCAGTTCTTC. It translates to CASSWRSGSGYNEQFF.

This clone has just a few counts. The chain recombines TRBV11-3 with TRBJ2-2, with D uncertain. This CDR3 region has 13 residues. V was shortened by 4 bases and J by 2 bases, with 5 bases between the two germline ends. CDR1 and CDR2 from the germline V gene are SGHNT and YENEEA. The CDR3 region is CASSSQNTGELFF. The DNA of the CDR3 is TGTGCCAGCAGCTCCCAAAACACCGGGGAGCTGTTTTTT. Supplemented by reference TRBV11-3 and TRBJ2-2, the full variable domain reads EAGVVQSPRYKIIEKKQPVAFWCNPISGHNTLYWYLQNLGQGPELLIRYENEEAVDDSQLPKDRFSAERLKGVDSTLKIQPAELGDSAVYLCASSSQNTGELFFGEGSRLTVL.

The count of this clone is one. The chain has TRBV5-1 and TRBJ1-4; 8 bases match TRBD1. Germline V CDR1 and CDR2: SGHRS, YFSETQ. V dropped 4 bases and J dropped 7; count of bases not matched to a gene: 9. This CDR3 is built from 15 residues. The CDR3 is CASSEQTGEFEKLFF. CDR3 nucleotide sequence: TGCGCCAGCAGCGAACAGACAGGGGAATTTGAAAAACTGTTTTTT.

This clone was picked up a small number of times. The chain joins TRBV7-2 to TRBJ2-3, with 12 bases aligning to TRBD2. This CDR3 is built from 16 residues. From germline, CDR1 is SGHTA and CDR2 FQGNSA. The junction had 6 bases not matched to a gene; V was cut back by 5 bases and J by 3 bases. CDR3 amino acids: CASSPSGGGPTDTQYF. The CDR3 nucleotides read TGTGCCAGCAGCCCTAGCGGGGGGGGACCAACAGATACGCAGTATTTT.

J is TRBJ2-7 and V is TRBV19, with 8 bases lining up with TRBD1. There are 15 residues in the CDR3. The junction had 9 bases not matched to a gene; V was cut back by 7 bases and J by 1 base. Per the germline V gene, CDR1 is LNHDA and CDR2 is SQIVND (reference sequence). The CDR3 region has the DNA TGTGCCAGTACAAAAACAGGGGGGACTTCCTACGAGCAGTACTTC. It codes for CASTKTGGTSYEQYF.

The rearrangement links TRBV10-1 to TRBJ1-2; D is ambiguous. Trimming removed 2 bases from V and 7 bases from J, with 8 bases in between. This CDR3 is built from 12 residues. Germline-derived CDR1 and CDR2 are WNHNN and SYGVQD (reference sequence). The CDR3 DNA reads TGCGCCAGCAGTGAGGTAGATCTTGGCTACACCTTC. Translation: CASSEVDLGYTF.

V usage is TRBV7-8 and J usage is TRBJ2-2; D gene unclear. The CDR3 spans 15 residues. V was trimmed by 3 bases and J by 4 bases, leaving 12 bases between them. Germline CDR1 reads SGHVS; CDR2 reads FQNEAQ. The CDR3 here is CASSLPYSGTGELFF. CDR3 DNA: TGTGCCAGCAGCTTGCCATACTCGGGCACCGGGGAGCTGTTTTTT.

As concerns this clone: Other DNA variants within this sample encode the same CDR3. The chain has TRBV25-1 and TRBJ1-2; D is uncertain. The ends were cut back, 3 bases at V and 3 bases at J, with 8 bases in the middle. This CDR3 has 13 residues. CDR1 MGHDK and CDR2 SYGVNS come from the germline V gene. CDR3 bases: TGTGCCAGCAGTGATAGGGCGCACTATGGCTACACCTTC. This translates into CASSDRAHYGYTF.

The V gene is TRBV2, the J gene TRBJ1-1; 9 bases are shared with TRBD1. Germline values: CDR1 SNHLY, CDR2 FYNNEI. This CDR3 contains 12 residues. Trimming at V came to 5 bases and at J to 11 bases, leaving 6 bases not matched to a gene. The CDR3 region has the DNA TGTGCCAGCAGTCGGGACAGGGATTCTGCTTTCTTT. Translated: CASSRDRDSAFF.

This clone came up many times. J is TRBJ2-7 and V is TRBV27; a possible D gene is TRBD1 (5 bases). The germline CDR1 and CDR2 sequences are MNHEY and SMNVEV (reference sequence). With 6 bases removed from V and 0 bases from J, the gap between germline ends came to 12 bases. The CDR3 runs 14 residues. CDR3 in DNA: TGTGCCAGCAGACCAAGACAGAGCTCCTACGAGCAGTACTTC. Its protein is CASRPRQSSYEQYF.

The chain is built from TRBV27 and TRBJ2-1; 7 nucleotides align to TRBD1. This CDR3 has 13 residues. The V gene's germline CDR1 is MNHEY and CDR2 SMNVEV (reference sequence). Germline trimming cut 9 bases from V and 6 bases from J; bases unmatched to any gene: 8. The CDR3 region is CARNRGASNEQFF. The CDR3 coding sequence is TGTGCCAGGAACAGGGGAGCTAGCAATGAGCAGTTCTTC.

This clone showed up just a few times. The chain couples TRBV11-3 to TRBJ2-1; D remains ambiguous. This CDR3 region has 13 residues. The germline CDR1 and CDR2 sequences are SGHNT and YENEEA. V lost 5 bases and J lost 10, with 15 bases in between. The CDR3 protein is CASSAQRRSEQFF. CDR3 in DNA: TGTGCCAGCAGCGCCCAACGACGGAGCGAGCAGTTCTTC.